The present entry profiles one TCR beta chain with its context. Its antigen is unknown. This sample is drawn from a study of beta chain features in type 1 diabetes. Broader study findings: Researchers report that Type 1 diabetes patients had moderately but significantly shorter TCRB CDR3s across all four CD4+ subsets.

Only one heparinised blood draw was taken per donor, and its volume averaged about 120 mL. CD4+ naive, central memory, regulatory and stem cell-like memory subsets were isolated by sorting on CD45RO/CCR7/CD25/CD127/CD95/CD27. The authors obtained over 95% purity in all sorted populations. What was sequenced were expressed TCRB transcripts, since all of the isolated RNA had been reverse transcribed. This table comes from immunoSEQ multiplex PCR, and its TCRdb copy is limited to in-frame clones, with some not included. The sample yields approximately 300,000 clones, roughly 11% seen once. With 6 bases clipped from V and 5 bases from J, the junction kept 0 bases outside the gene matches. Germline loops: CDR1 SGHTA, CDR2 FQGTGA. CDR3 length: 12 amino acids.

This clonotype was obtained from a woman between 25 and 40 years old in good health. Sample: naive CD4+ T cells from blood. V usage is TRBV7-3 and J usage is TRBJ2-1; TRBD1 agrees at 8 bases. CDR3: CASRDRDNEQFF. Written as DNA, the CDR3 is TGTGCCAGCAGGGACAGGGACAATGAGCAGTTCTTC.